This T cell receptor beta chain stems from a study of T cells after yellow fever vaccination. Findings and limits, study-wide: Post-booster repertoires again held most primary-vaccination clones (about 96% CD4, roughly 90% CD8). FACS-sorted repertoires could contain abundant clonotypes contaminating from the bulk population.

The CDR3 length is 14 residues. Trimming left V 0 bases short and J 8 bases short, with 13 bases between. The V gene's germline CDR1 is MNHNS and CDR2 SASEGT. A word on this clonotype: Its antigen is not identified.

For TCR, cDNA came from 5'RACE template switching, which added a universal primer site and UMIs. In TCRdb, the 5' RACE reads were re-called with MiXCR into one record per CDR3 protein. The repertoire consists of about 120,000 distinct CDR3 sequences, with 8.9% occurring once and the leading ten covering 40%. Sequencing used CD8+ T cells sorted from PBMCs, obtained on the day of the yellow fever booster vaccination. The chain uses TRBV6-1 and TRBJ1-1, with D maybe TRBD1 (6 bases). The TCR comes from a man aged 18 to 29 who received the YFV17D yellow fever vaccine. The chain's CDR3 is CASSEAGGRFEAFF. The CDR3 bases are TGTGCCAGCAGTGAAGCAGGGGGAAGGTTCGAAGCTTTCTTT.